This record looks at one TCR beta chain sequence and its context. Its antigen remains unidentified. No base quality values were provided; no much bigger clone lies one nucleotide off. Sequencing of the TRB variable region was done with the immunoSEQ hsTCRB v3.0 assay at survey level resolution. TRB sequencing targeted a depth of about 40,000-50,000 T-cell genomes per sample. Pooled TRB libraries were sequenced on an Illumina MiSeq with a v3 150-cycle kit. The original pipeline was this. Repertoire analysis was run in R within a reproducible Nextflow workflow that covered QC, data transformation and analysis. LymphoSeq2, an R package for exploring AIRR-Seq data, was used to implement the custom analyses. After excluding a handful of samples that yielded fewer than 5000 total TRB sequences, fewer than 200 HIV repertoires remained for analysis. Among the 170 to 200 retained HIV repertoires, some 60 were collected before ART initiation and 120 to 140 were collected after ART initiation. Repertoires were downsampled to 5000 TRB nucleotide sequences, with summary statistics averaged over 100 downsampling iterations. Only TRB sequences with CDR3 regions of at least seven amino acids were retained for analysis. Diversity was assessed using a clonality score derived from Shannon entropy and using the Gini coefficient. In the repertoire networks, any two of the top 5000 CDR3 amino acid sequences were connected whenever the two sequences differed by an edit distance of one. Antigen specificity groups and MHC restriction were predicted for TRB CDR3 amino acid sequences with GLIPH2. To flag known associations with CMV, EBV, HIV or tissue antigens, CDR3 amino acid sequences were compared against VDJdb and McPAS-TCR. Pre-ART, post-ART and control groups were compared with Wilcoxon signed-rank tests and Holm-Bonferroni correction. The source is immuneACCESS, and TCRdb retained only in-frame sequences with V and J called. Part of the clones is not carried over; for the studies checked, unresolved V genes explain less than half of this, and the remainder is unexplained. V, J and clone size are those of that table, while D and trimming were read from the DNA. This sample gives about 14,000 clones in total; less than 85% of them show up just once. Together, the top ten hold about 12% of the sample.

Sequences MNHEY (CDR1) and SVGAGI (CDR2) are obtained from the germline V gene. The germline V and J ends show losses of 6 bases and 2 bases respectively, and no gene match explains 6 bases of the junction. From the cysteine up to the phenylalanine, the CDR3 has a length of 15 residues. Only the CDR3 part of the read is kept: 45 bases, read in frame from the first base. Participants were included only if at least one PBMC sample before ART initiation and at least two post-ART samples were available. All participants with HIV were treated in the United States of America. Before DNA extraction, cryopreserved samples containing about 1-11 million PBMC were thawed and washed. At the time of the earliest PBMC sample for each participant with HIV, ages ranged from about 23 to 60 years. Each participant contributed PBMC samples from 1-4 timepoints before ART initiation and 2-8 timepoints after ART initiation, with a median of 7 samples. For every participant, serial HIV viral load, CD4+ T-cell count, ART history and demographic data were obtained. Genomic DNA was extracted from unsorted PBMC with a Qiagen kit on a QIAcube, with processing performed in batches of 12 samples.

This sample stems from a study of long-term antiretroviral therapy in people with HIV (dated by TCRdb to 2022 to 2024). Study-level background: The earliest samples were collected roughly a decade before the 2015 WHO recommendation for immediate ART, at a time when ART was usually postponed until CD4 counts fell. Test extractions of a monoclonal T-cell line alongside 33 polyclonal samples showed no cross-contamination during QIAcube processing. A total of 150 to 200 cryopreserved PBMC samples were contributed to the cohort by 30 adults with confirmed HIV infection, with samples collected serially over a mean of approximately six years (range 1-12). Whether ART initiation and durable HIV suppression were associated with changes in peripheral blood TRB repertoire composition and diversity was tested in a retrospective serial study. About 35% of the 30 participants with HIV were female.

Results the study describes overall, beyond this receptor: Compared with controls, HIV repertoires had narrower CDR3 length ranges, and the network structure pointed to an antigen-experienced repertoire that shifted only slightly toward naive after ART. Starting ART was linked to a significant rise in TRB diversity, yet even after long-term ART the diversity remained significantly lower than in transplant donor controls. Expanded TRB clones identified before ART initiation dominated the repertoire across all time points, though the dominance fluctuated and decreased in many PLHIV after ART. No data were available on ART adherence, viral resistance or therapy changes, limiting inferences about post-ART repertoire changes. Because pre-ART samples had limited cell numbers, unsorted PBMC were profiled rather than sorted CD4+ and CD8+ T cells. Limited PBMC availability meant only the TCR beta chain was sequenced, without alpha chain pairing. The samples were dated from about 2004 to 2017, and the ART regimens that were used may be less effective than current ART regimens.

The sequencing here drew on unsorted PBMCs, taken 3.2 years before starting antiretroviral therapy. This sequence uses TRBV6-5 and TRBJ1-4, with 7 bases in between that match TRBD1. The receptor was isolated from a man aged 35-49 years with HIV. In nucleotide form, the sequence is TGTGCCAGCAGCTACGCGGGACAGACTAATGAAAAACTGTTTTTT. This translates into CASSYAGQTNEKLFF.